The clone carrying this T cell receptor (beta chain) was detected many times. Its target is not known. The sample belongs to a study of neurological immune-mediated disorders. Documented time point: longitudinal time-point 2. Study-wide points: HTLV-1-associated myelopathy had the most TCR clonal expansion, while multiple sclerosis had the least, a level that fell below healthy controls.

Via MiXCR, TCRdb re-called the 5' RACE reads, giving one row per CDR3 protein. The table lists more than 55,000 distinct CDR3 sequences, more than 9.5% of them singletons, with around 13% in the top ten. There are 14 residues in the CDR3. Germline-derived CDR1 and CDR2 are LGHNT and FRNRAP. V shed 6 bases and J shed 3 bases, with 12 bases lying between them. The gene calls are TRBV12-5 and TRBJ1-5; D unresolved. Material for sequencing was PBMCs. This clonotype originated in a man aged 25-45 years in good health. This CDR3 reads CASGLGGFNQPQHF. The CDR3 DNA sequence: TGTGCTAGTGGCCTGGGAGGGTTCAATCAGCCCCAGCATTTT.